This entry features one T cell receptor beta chain sequence. Its antigen is unknown. Base qualities were left out, and no much larger clone turns up one base away. The record originates from a study of blood T cell repertoires in COVID-19 (dated by TCRdb to 2019 to 2021). Broadly, across the study: The collaborator samples originated in the United States, Italy and Spain and spanned the acute and convalescent phases of COVID-19. The prospective study material was composed of cDNA or gDNA derived from T cells, B-cell-depleted T cells, or PBMCs. Deeply sampled blood TCRbeta repertoires from subjects exposed to, actively infected with, or recovered from COVID-19 were included in the dataset. A freely available public database, intended as a resource for researchers studying the immune response to SARS-CoV-2, is where the repertoires were released. Samples came from the ongoing ImmuneRACE study (first 160 participants) plus 1,254 subjects from 6 global collaborators. A de-identified subject ID, COVID-19 status, age in years and sex were almost always included in the sample metadata. Where available, HLA class I and class II types were obtained from metadata supplied by the sample provider rather than from assay-based typing.

Collaborating institutions collected whole blood in K2EDTA tubes following their own protocols. For TCRbeta analysis, collaborator samples were shipped as frozen whole blood, as isolated PBMCs, or as DNA extracted from either sample type. TCRbeta CDR3 regions were amplified from genomic DNA by means of the immunoSEQ Assay, a bias-controlled multiplex PCR. The source study handled its data this way. The number of nucleated cells in each sample was estimated by amplification of reference gene primers within the assay. To quantify the absolute abundance of each unique TCRbeta CDR3 rearrangement, sequence reads were collapsed and filtered. For each sample, productive Simpson clonality was calculated by taking the square root of Simpson's diversity index across productive rearrangements. TCRdb obtained this table from immuneACCESS and retained in-frame rearrangements with V and J assigned. These tables miss some clones; where compared with another copy, unresolved V genes account for less than half of the shortfall, and the remainder is unexplained. V and J calls and clone size come straight from that table; D and trimming were deduced from the DNA. The sample table contains roughly 100,000 clones; only one count was recorded for approximately 88% of them. The top ten constitute approximately 3.5% of the sample.

The germline V gene sets CDR1 to SGHNT and CDR2 to YENEEA. The CDR3 contains 15 residues, cysteine and phenylalanine counted. CDR3 DNA is the only sequence kept; it has 45 bases, read in frame from the first base. V has 5 bases trimmed and J has 1 base trimmed; junction bases matching no gene number 7. Findings and caveats that apply to the study as a whole: How much clinical and demographic metadata was included differed by source and by participant, and the metadata was provided uncurated.

The V gene is TRBV11-3 and the J gene is TRBJ2-5; 7 bases in the junction line up with TRBD2. The TCR was taken from a woman in her sixties or seventies with acute or convalescent COVID-19. The sequencing sample was made of peripheral blood. This receptor carries the CDR3 CASSLGSGRQETQYF. The base sequence is TGTGCCAGCAGCCTCGGTAGCGGGCGCCAAGAGACCCAGTACTTC. The entire variable domain, with the stretches around the CDR3 drawn from the reference TRBV11-3 and TRBJ2-5 proteins, is EAGVVQSPRYKIIEKKQPVAFWCNPISGHNTLYWYLQNLGQGPELLIRYENEEAVDDSQLPKDRFSAERLKGVDSTLKIQPAELGDSAVYLCASSLGSGRQETQYFGPGTRLLVL.